Below, 3 T cell receptor beta chains from the same sample are listed, as sequenced in a study of T cell repertoires in aging, cancer and after chemotherapy. Rearranged V-D-J TRB sequences were amplified with a mixed TRB-A/B primer pool. TCRdb used MiXCR to reprocess the multiplex PCR reads, holding one entry per CDR3 protein. Of roughly 18,000 distinct CDR3 sequences in the sample, approximately 35% were seen once. Amplification of TCR beta used genomic DNA extracted from peripheral blood. Sequenced sample: blood. Source of these receptors: a human donor with a solid tumor.

On this clonotype itself: A junction end diverges from the germline sequence, so it may reflect a read error. V is TRBV12-3 or TRBV12-4 and J is TRBJ2-7; a possible D gene is TRBD2 (5 bases). This CDR3 region has 12 residues. The CDR3 bases are TGTGCCAGCAGCTTAGGCCGGGGCGAGCAGTACTTC. Its translation: CASSLGRGEQYF.

This chain joins TRBV18 and TRBJ2-5, with 7 bases identical to TRBD2. CDR3 length: 16 amino acids. Germline assignment: CDR1 KGHSH and CDR2 LQKENI. The V segment lost 3 bases and the J segment 6 bases; nucleotides outside the gene matches: 13. For the CDR3, the DNA is TGTGCCAGCTCACCCCCCGTGGGGCGGGAGTCAAAGACCCAGTACTTC. It specifies CASSPPVGRESKTQYF.

The V call is TRBV30, the J call TRBJ2-3, with 8 bases aligning to TRBD2. The CDR3 is made up of 15 amino acids. Germline trimming cut 3 bases from V and 1 base from J; bases unmatched to any gene: 6. Germline V CDR1 and CDR2: GTSNPN, SVGIG (reference sequence). CDR3 loop: CAWRGAGAGTDTQYF. For the CDR3, the DNA is TGTGCCTGGAGGGGAGCGGGAGCGGGCACAGATACGCAGTATTTT.